This T cell receptor (beta chain) originates from a study of blood T cell repertoires in COVID-19. In the study overall: Samples taken during acute and convalescent COVID-19 were collected in the United States, Italy and Spain. PBMCs, B-cell-depleted T cells, or T cells provided the cDNA or gDNA that made up the material.

In the authors' workflow: Scientists estimated how many nucleated cells there were by amplifying reference gene primers. Clones were sequenced by immunoSEQ multiplex PCR, and TCRdb holds only the in-frame ones, with some missing. V and J calls and clone size follow that table, whereas D and trimming were derived from the DNA. The profile shows around 95,000 clones, 90% of them singletons. With 1 base removed from V and 3 bases from J, the gap between germline ends came to 19 bases. Germline lookup yields CDR1 SGHAT and CDR2 FQNNGV. This CDR3 comprises 17 residues. Sequencing used peripheral blood. The genes are TRBV11-2 and TRBJ2-7; D is possibly TRBD2 (6 bases). The sequence came from a man between 45 and 60 years old with acute or convalescent COVID-19. The CDR3 is CASSLGGRGIGSYEQYF. CDR3 DNA: TGTGCCAGCAGCTTAGGCGGGCGCGGGATAGGGAGCTACGAGCAGTACTTC.